The text below deals with one T cell receptor (beta chain). This sample also contains other DNA sequences that code for the same CDR3. This CDR3 spans 13 amino acids. Trimming took off 5 bases at V and 1 base at J, with 9 bases between the two ends. Germline V gene data show CDR1 as KGHSH and CDR2 as LQKENI. This sample is drawn from a study of shared clonotypes between healthy human individuals. About the research overall: Each donor contributed plates that comprised three CD4 naive, three CD4 memory, two CD8 naive and one CD8 memory.

The data were produced by immunoSEQ multiplex PCR, yet TCRdb's version contains in-frame clones alone and is incomplete. The sample holds roughly 2.5 million clones; around 94% are singletons and the top ten take around 0.14%. All the donors were Caucasian adults who lived in Nashville, Tennessee. This chain joins TRBV18 and TRBJ2-7; D is perhaps TRBD1 (6 bases). Specimen: naive CD4+ T cells sorted from blood. Subset of the sample: CD45RA+ positively selected. The receptor was isolated from a man younger than 35 in good health. CDR3 amino acids: CASSRGSSYEQYF. Written as DNA, the CDR3 is TGTGCCAGCTCAAGGGGGTCTTCCTACGAGCAGTACTTC.